The 8 T cell receptor beta chains below all came from one sample that was sequenced in a study of cytomegalovirus exposure and HLA in healthy donors. PCR primers comprised 60 Vbeta and 13 Jbeta primers. Sequencing was performed with immunoSEQ multiplex PCR; in TCRdb, only in-frame clones are kept and a portion is missing. The top ten hold approximately 2.9% of the sample, which has 100,000 to 150,000 clones, approximately 17% seen once. Sequencing was performed on PBMCs. The receptor source for this set is a female donor in good health and CMV-seropositive.

This clone was counted only a few times. The rearrangement links TRBV7-6 to TRBJ2-5; TRBD2 agrees at 8 bases. The CDR3 totals 19 residues. The germline V gene encodes CDR1 SGHVS and CDR2 FNYEAQ. The V segment lost 2 bases and the J segment 7 bases; nucleotides outside the gene matches: 21. CDR3 nucleotide sequence: TGTGCCAGCAGCTTATTTCTTGGCGGGAGCGGGGGACCACAGGGGACCCAGTACTTC. As protein: CASSLFLGGSGGPQGTQYF.

The chain couples TRBV5-1 to TRBJ2-7; no clear D. There are 12 residues in the CDR3. Trimming shortened V by 2 bases and J by 6 bases, and 9 bases separated the two germline ends. The germline V gene encodes CDR1 SGHRS and CDR2 YFSETQ. The CDR3 loop is CASSFQASEQYF. The CDR3 DNA is TGCGCCAGCAGCTTTCAGGCTTCCGAGCAGTACTTC.

The CDR3 spells CSVGYGTRGYTF. The CDR3 DNA sequence: TGCAGCGTTGGTTACGGGACTAGGGGCTACACCTTC. The chain couples TRBV29-1 to TRBJ1-2, with TRBD1 as a possible D gene (5 bases). The germline CDR1 and CDR2 sequences are SQVTM and ANQGSEA. CDR3 length equals 12 residues. The V and J ends lost 4 bases and 8 bases respectively, with 14 bases between them.

This chain links TRBV5-5 with TRBJ1-1; 8 bases align to TRBD1. Trimming cost V 7 bases and J 1 base; bases outside gene matches: 3. The length of the CDR3 is 13 residues. Germline values: CDR1 SGHKS, CDR2 YYEKEE (reference sequence). The CDR3 here is CASQGQENTEAFF. Here the CDR3 DNA reads TGTGCCAGCCAGGGACAGGAGAACACTGAAGCTTTCTTT. The variable domain in full, completed from reference TRBV5-5 and TRBJ1-1, reads DAGVTQSPTHLIKTRGQQVTLRCSPISGHKSVSWYQQVLGQGPQFIFQYYEKEERGRGNFPDRFSARQFPNYSSELNVNALLLGDSALYLCASQGQENTEAFFGQGTRLTVV.

This clone was found once. The rearrangement uses TRBV18 and TRBJ1-2; D not resolved. The CDR3 covers 11 residues. The ends were cut back, 3 bases at V and 5 bases at J, with 4 bases in the middle. Germline V gene data show CDR1 as KGHSH and CDR2 as LQKENI. The CDR3 nucleotides read TGTGCCAGCTCACCCGGGTATGGCTACACCTTC. Protein product: CASSPGYGYTF.

This clone was found a few times. This rearrangement joins TRBV7-9 to TRBJ1-4, with TRBD1 matching over 8 bases. J was trimmed by 7 bases and V by 0 bases; bases with no gene match: 7. Germline CDR1 SEHNR, CDR2 FQNEAQ (reference sequence). This CDR3 is built from 16 residues. The CDR3 protein is CASSLARGTGSEKLFF. The CDR3 DNA reads TGTGCCAGCAGCTTAGCGCGAGGGACAGGTAGTGAAAAACTGTTTTTT.

J is TRBJ2-3 and V is TRBV9; possible D gene TRBD2, 6 bases. This CDR3 has 16 amino acids. V dropped 0 bases and J dropped 2 bases, with 13 bases sitting between them. The germline V gene has CDR1 SGDLS and CDR2 YYNGEE. The CDR3 spells CASSVGGGAYTDTQYF. CDR3 sequence (DNA): TGTGCCAGCAGCGTAGGTGGAGGGGCTTACACAGATACGCAGTATTTT.

This clone came up a few times. J is TRBJ1-4 and V is TRBV6-1, with TRBD1 as a possible D gene (6 bases). Germline V gene sequence: CDR1 MNHNS, CDR2 SASEGT. The CDR3 is 14 residues long. The V gene lost 6 bases and the J gene lost 7 bases, with 15 bases spanning the gap. This chain's CDR3 is CASRKGGAGEKLFF. Written as DNA, the CDR3 is TGTGCCAGCAGGAAAGGGGGGGCTGGTGAAAAACTGTTTTTT.